The clone carrying this TCR beta chain was recorded a few times. The sample belongs to a study of response to subunit inactivated influenza vaccine. TCRdb processed the RT-PCR reads anew with MiXCR; each CDR3 protein has one entry. The repertoire holds around 580,000 distinct CDR3 sequences, with 12% to 15% as singletons. Specimen: PBMCs from blood, collected 12 days after vaccination. This sequence originates from a man aged 45-65 years who received an inactivated influenza vaccine.

The CDR3 reads CASSQESRYSNEQFF. CDR3 coding DNA: TGTGCCAGCAGCCAAGAATCCCGTTATAGCAATGAGCAGTTCTTC. V gene TRBV3-1 combines with J gene TRBJ2-1; D is undetermined. CDR3 length: 15 amino acids. Trimming left V 0 bases short and J 6 bases short, with 12 bases between. CDR1 is LGHDT and CDR2 is YNNKEL in the germline V gene (reference sequence).